This T cell receptor (beta chain) was recovered during a study of cytomegalovirus exposure and HLA in healthy donors. As for the study in general: Of roughly 360 genotyped donors, around 86% grouped in the Caucasian-associated ancestry cluster. Findings and caveats of the study: Donors were assumed by presence/absence analyses to have roughly uniform sequencing depth. The study listed 164 cytomegalovirus-associated TCR beta chains. A later analysis found that most CMV-associated TCR beta chains appeared HLA-restricted.

Concerning this clone itself: Its antigen is unidentified.

Primers for the PCR totalled 60 Vbeta and 13 Jbeta. The table came from immunoSEQ multiplex PCR; TCRdb's copy has only in-frame clones and leaves some out. The top ten clones hold around 9.7% of a sample with 60,000 to 70,000 clones, around 80% of them seen once. V lost 2 bases, J lost 0 bases, and 8 bases lay in between. The V gene's germline CDR1 is SGHAT and CDR2 FQNNGV. The CDR3 has 14 amino acids. The TCR was taken from a man aged 35 to 55 in good health and CMV-seronegative. The gene calls are TRBV11-2 and TRBJ2-7; D gene uncertain. Sequenced: PBMCs. The CDR3, as DNA: TGTGCCAGCAGCTTACCCTTCAGCTCCTACGAGCAGTACTTC. This encodes CASSLPFSSYEQYF.